The present entry profiles one T cell receptor beta chain with its context. Only one count was recorded for this clonotype. Its antigen is not yet known. The sample holds no much larger clone one base away, and base qualities are not on file. One read amounts to weak evidence. From the germline V gene (reference sequence), CDR1 is LGHDT and CDR2 is YNNKEL. The V and J ends are trimmed by 7 bases and 1 base, leaving 17 bases between them. The CDR3 measures 16 amino acids from cysteine to phenylalanine. Only the CDR3 DNA stays, 48 bases, in frame from base 1. Library construction relied on RT-PCR. Instrument on record: Illumina HiSeq 2500. TCRdb trimmed the raw reads at Q25, called clones with MiXCR and kept productive beta chains. Each CDR3 protein appears once, grouped with its most common genes and DNA. The sample records about 170,000 distinct CDR3 sequences, roughly 12% of which are singletons. The ten biggest clones cover 25% to 30% of the sample.

These data originate in a study of response to subunit inactivated influenza vaccine (dated 2018 in TCRdb). Looking at the study overall: Deep quantitative T cell receptor repertoire profiling was used in the study to track responses to a trivalent subunit inactivated influenza vaccine.

General findings and caveats noted by the study authors: According to the authors, only a limited number of new T cells may be recruited by each seasonal influenza vaccination.

These same data were also listed under a study on T cells expressing NK-cell markers. From that second study: TCR beta cDNA libraries were prepared using 5'RACE template switching, which introduced a universal primer site and unique molecular identifiers. Three sorted T-cell subsets (CD3+CD56+NKG2C+, CD3+CD56+NKG2C- and CD3+CD56-NKG2C+) from fewer than 10 donors had their TCR beta-chain repertoires profiled. Among the eight sequenced donors, only one was HCMV-seronegative, while the other seven were HCMV-seropositive. To restrict sorting to alphabetaTCR-expressing T cells, an anti-gammadeltaTCR antibody was added in several experiments. In several donors, the dominant CD3+CD56+NKG2C+ clonotypes were among the top 10 CD8+ clonotypes and accounted for about 1.0-7.5% of CD8+ T cells. Those dominant clonotypes were again the most abundant among CD3+CD56-NKG2C+ cells in four donors, at 28.3-60.1%. Whether the expanded NKG2C-expressing T cell clones were specific for HCMV antigens was left unclear. The eight sequenced donors were randomly selected healthy volunteers, three men and five women. To determine HCMV serostatus, a commercial ELISA kit was used to detect HCMV-specific IgG in serum. Peripheral blood mononuclear cells were isolated from blood by Ficoll density gradient centrifugation. CD4+ and CD8+ T cells were isolated from PBMC by magnetic immunoseparation with Miltenyi isolation kits. Priming for cDNA synthesis came from the TCR beta constant segment, and two successive PCR amplification steps followed. The libraries were sequenced on Illumina HiSeq 2000/2500, MiSeq or NextSeq, producing 2 x 150 bp reads. MIGEC was used to demultiplex reads and group reads by UMI, and MiTCR was used to assemble and quantify clonotypes. To exclude erroneous sequences, only TCR cDNA sequences supported by at least two reads were retained. Downstream repertoire analysis used the tcR package, and clonotypes were matched across fractions by CDR3 nucleotide sequence plus V segment. VDJmatch was used to annotate antigen specificity against VDJdb, with one amino acid substitution in CDR3 allowed.

Recombination linked TRBV3-1 to TRBJ2-1, with TRBD2 perhaps the D gene, on 5 matching bases. The source is a man aged 45-65 years who received an inactivated influenza vaccine. Donor details come from another sample of the same person, matched by shared clones. The source was CD8+ T cells sorted from PBMCs, collected less than 13 days after vaccination. For the CDR3, the sequence is CASILLRTDSYNEQFF. The DNA reads as follows: TGTGCCAGCATTCTCCTAAGGACTGATTCCTACAATGAGCAGTTCTTC.